This T cell receptor beta chain was found in a study of regulatory T cells in long-lasting Graves disease. Overall study findings and caveats: Graves' patients with persistent disease showed TCR diversity lower than patients newly diagnosed.

With iRepertoire HTBI primers and Arm-PCR of CDR3 regions, TCR beta libraries were built. TCRdb itself ran the multiplex PCR reads through MiXCR, one entry per CDR3 protein. The sample consists of a few hundred thousand distinct CDR3 sequences, roughly 12% of them appearing once. This clonotype has just a few counts. Its matching antigen is unknown. Stated time point: newly diagnosed GD, antithyroid drugs for less than 3 months. Extracted PBMC RNA gave rise to the TCR library. These data were also reused for a study on T cells in Graves' hyperthyroidism and ophthalmopathy. As reported in that work: Blood samples included most of the expanded thyroid clonotypes exceeding 0.001. Ophthalmopathy was separated from stable hyperthyroidism by a 13 V-J model.

This receptor was obtained from a woman aged 18-29 years with Graves disease. The sequencing here drew on peripheral blood mononuclear cells (PBMCs), taken at new diagnosis, from a patient treated with antithyroid drugs.

The chain's CDR3 is CASSYYGPSTTDTQYF. CDR3 nucleotides: TGTGCCAGCAGTTACTATGGGCCTAGCACGACAGATACGCAGTATTTT. V is TRBV6-5 and J is TRBJ2-3; D is perhaps TRBD2 (5 bases). Germline CDR1 reads MNHEY; CDR2 reads SVGAGI. V lost 1 base, J lost 3 bases, and 14 bases lay in between. There are 16 residues in the CDR3.